Described below is a single TCR beta chain sequence and its context. The target antigen is unknown. This CDR3 has 13 amino acids. Germline V gene lookup returns CDR1 SGHTA and CDR2 FQGNSA. The ends were cut back, 1 base at V and 8 bases at J, with 9 bases in the middle. The data originate from a study of cytomegalovirus exposure and HLA in healthy donors. Study results and caveats: Overall, approximately 150 TCR beta chains were annotated as cytomegalovirus-associated.

Sequencing used immunoSEQ multiplex PCR; TCRdb keeps in-frame clones, though not all of them. The table has 68,000 or so clones, about 89% seen once; the top ten hold approximately 3.4%. The TCR originated in a man younger than 35 in good health and CMV-seronegative. Sequencing was carried out using PBMCs. The rearrangement uses TRBV7-2 and TRBJ2-1; D may be TRBD1 (6 bases). CDR3 sequence reads: CASSLEQGYEQFF. The CDR3 bases are TGTGCCAGCAGCTTAGAACAGGGCTATGAGCAGTTCTTC. Variable domain in full (rest from reference TRBV7-2 and TRBJ2-1): GAGVSQSPSNKVTEKGKDVELRCDPISGHTALYWYRQSLGQGLEFLIYFQGNSAPDKSGLPSDRFSAERTGGSVSTLTIQRTQQEDSAVYLCASSLEQGYEQFFGPGTRLTVL.